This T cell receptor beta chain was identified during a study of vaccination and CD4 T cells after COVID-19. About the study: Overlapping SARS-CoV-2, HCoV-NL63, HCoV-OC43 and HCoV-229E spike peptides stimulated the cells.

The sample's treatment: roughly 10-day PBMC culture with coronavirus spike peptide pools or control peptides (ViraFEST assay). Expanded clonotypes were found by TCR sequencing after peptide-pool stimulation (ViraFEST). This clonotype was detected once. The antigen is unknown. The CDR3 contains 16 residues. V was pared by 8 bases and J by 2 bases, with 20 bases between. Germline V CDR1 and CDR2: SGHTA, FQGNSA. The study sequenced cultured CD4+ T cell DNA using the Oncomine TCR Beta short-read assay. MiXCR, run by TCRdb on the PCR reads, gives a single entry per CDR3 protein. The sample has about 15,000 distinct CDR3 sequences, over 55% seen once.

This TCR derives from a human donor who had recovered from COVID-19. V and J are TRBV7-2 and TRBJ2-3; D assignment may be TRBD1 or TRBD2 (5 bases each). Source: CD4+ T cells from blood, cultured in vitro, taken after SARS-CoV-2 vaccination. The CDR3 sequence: CASQPRSGGTTDTQYF. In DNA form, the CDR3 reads TGTGCCAGCCAACCAAGGAGCGGTGGGACCACAGATACGCAGTATTTT.